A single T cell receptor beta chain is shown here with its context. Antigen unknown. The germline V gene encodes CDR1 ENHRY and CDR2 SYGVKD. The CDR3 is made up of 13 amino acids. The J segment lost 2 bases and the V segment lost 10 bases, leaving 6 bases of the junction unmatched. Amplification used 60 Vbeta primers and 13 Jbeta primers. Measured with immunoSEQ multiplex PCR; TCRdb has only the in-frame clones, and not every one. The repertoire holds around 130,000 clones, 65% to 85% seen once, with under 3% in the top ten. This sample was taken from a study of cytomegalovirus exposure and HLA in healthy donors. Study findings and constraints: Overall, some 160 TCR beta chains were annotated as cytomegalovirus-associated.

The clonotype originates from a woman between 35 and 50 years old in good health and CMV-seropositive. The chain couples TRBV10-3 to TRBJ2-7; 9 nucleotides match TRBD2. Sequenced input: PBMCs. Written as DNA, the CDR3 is TGTGCCAGCAGGACTAGCGCAGCCTACGAGCAGTACTTC. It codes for CASRTSAAYEQYF.